One sample yielded the 10 T cell receptor beta chains listed below, sequenced in a study of T cell repertoires in cytomegalovirus infection. Antigens of these TCRs are unknown. TCRdb passed the reads through MiXCR, listing each CDR3 protein once. This table has hundreds of thousands of distinct CDR3 sequences, about 42% appearing once. Sample: cultured PBMCs, taken from culture after CMV antigen stimulation. The receptors shown here come from a human donor in good health (CMV status not recorded). Some clones in this sample may be carry-over from other donors' samples.

CDR3 bases: TGTGCCAGCAGGAATGGGGGAGAAGCTTTCTTT. It encodes CASRNGGEAFF. The chain employs TRBV6-2 or TRBV6-3 and TRBJ1-1; D possibly corresponds to TRBD1 (5 bases). V was cut by 6 bases and J by 8 bases, with 10 bases left in between. The germline V gene has CDR1 MNHEY and CDR2 SVGEGT. The CDR3 spans 11 residues.

Only a few counts were recorded for this clonotype. The rearrangement joins TRBV27 to TRBJ1-1; TRBD1 is a possible D gene (5 bases). This CDR3 comprises 15 residues. Trimming removed 4 bases from V and 4 bases from J, with 16 bases in between. Germline-derived CDR1 and CDR2 are MNHEY and SMNVEV (reference sequence). CDR3 sequence reads: CASSYNYGGGTEAFF. In nucleotides, the CDR3 is TGTGCCAGCAGTTATAATTACGGGGGGGGCACTGAAGCTTTCTTT.

The chain recombines TRBV7-8 with TRBJ2-5; weak D call: TRBD2 (5 bases). The length of the CDR3 is 13 residues. Deletions cut 3 bases from V and 5 bases from J, with 10 bases between. Germline V gives CDR1 SGHVS, CDR2 FQNEAQ. The CDR3 reads CASSFEGLETQYF. CDR3 DNA: TGTGCCAGCAGCTTTGAGGGCCTGGAGACCCAGTACTTC.

In its sample, this clonotype was seen a few times. The rearrangement links TRBV7-9 to TRBJ2-7; D is possibly TRBD1 (6 bases). Germline CDR1 and CDR2: SEHNR and FQNEAQ (reference sequence). V lost 2 bases and J lost 6, with 8 bases in between. The CDR3 contains 12 residues. The CDR3 loop reads CASSLRGFEQYF. DNA for the CDR3: TGTGCCAGCAGCTTAAGGGGGTTCGAGCAGTACTTC.

This chain joins TRBV20-1 and TRBJ2-7; TRBD1 matches at 9 bases. Germline V lookup: CDR1 DFQATT, CDR2 SNEGSKA (reference sequence). The CDR3 length is 12 residues. V was pared by 2 bases and J by 11 bases, with 7 bases of the junction left unmatched. CDR3 amino acids: CSARPDRGGKYF. The CDR3 nucleotides read TGCAGTGCTAGACCGGACAGGGGAGGAAAGTACTTC.

This rearrangement joins TRBV11-2 to TRBJ2-7, with D hard to call. CDR3 size: 13 residues. In germline, CDR1 is SGHAT, CDR2 FQNNGV. The V and J ends lost 5 bases and 7 bases respectively, with 15 bases between them. CDR3 amino acids: CASSPQNMLEQYF. CDR3 sequence (DNA): TGTGCCAGCAGCCCCCAGAACATGTTGGAGCAGTACTTC.

The rearrangement uses TRBV7-6 and TRBJ2-1; D might be TRBD1 (8 bases). Trimming cost V 3 bases and J 4 bases, with 13 bases left between them. The CDR3 is made up of 15 amino acids. CDR1 and CDR2 from the germline V gene are SGHVS and FNYEAQ. The CDR3 loop reads CASSFTGGVYNEQFF. The CDR3 DNA sequence: TGTGCCAGCAGCTTCACAGGGGGGGTATACAATGAGCAGTTCTTC. Using reference TRBV7-6 and TRBJ2-1 for the parts outside the CDR3, the full variable domain is GAGVSQSPRYKVTKRGQDVALRCDPISGHVSLYWYRQALGQGPEFLTYFNYEAQQDKSGLPNDRFSAERPEGSISTLTIQRTEQRDSAMYRCASSFTGGVYNEQFFGPGTRLTVL.

The chain joins TRBV30 to TRBJ2-1; D might be TRBD1 or TRBD2, each matching 5 bases. Germline V gives CDR1 GTSNPN, CDR2 SVGIG (reference sequence). Trimming took off 4 bases at V and 6 bases at J, with 7 bases between the two ends. The CDR3 contains 11 residues. CDR3 in amino acids: CAWTGSNEQFF. DNA for the CDR3: TGTGCCTGGACAGGGAGCAATGAGCAGTTCTTC.

The rearrangement uses TRBV2 and TRBJ1-6; D unclear. The CDR3 spans 15 residues. The V gene's germline CDR1 is SNHLY and CDR2 FYNNEI. V dropped 6 bases and J dropped 2 bases, with 11 bases sitting between them. The CDR3 loop reads CASRSDTTYNSPLHF. Written as DNA, the CDR3 is TGTGCCAGCAGATCTGACACCACCTATAATTCACCCCTCCACTTT.

This clonotype appeared once. The V and J genes are TRBV11-3 and TRBJ2-2; D may correspond to TRBD1 or TRBD2 (5 bases each). V lost 5 bases, J lost 5 bases, and 15 bases lay in between. The CDR3 extends over 15 amino acids. From germline, CDR1 is SGHNT and CDR2 YENEEA. The CDR3 sequence is CASSRGATWTGELFF. The DNA for the CDR3 is TGTGCCAGCAGCCGAGGGGCAACGTGGACCGGGGAGCTGTTTTTT. Filled out from reference TRBV11-3 and TRBJ2-2, the complete variable domain reads EAGVVQSPRYKIIEKKQPVAFWCNPISGHNTLYWYLQNLGQGPELLIRYENEEAVDDSQLPKDRFSAERLKGVDSTLKIQPAELGDSAVYLCASSRGATWTGELFFGEGSRLTVL.